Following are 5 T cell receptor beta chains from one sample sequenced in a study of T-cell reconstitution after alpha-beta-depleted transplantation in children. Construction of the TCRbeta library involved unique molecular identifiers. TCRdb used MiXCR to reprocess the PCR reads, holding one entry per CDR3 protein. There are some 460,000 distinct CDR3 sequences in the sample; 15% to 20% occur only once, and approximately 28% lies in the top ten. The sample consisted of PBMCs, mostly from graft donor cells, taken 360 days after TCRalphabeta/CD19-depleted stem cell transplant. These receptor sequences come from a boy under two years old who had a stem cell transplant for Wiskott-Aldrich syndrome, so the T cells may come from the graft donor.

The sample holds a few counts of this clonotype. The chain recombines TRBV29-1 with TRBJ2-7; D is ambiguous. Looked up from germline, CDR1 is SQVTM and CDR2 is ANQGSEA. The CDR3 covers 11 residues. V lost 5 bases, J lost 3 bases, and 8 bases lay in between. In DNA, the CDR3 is TGCAGCGTTTCTAACATCTACGAGCAGTACTTC. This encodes CSVSNIYEQYF.

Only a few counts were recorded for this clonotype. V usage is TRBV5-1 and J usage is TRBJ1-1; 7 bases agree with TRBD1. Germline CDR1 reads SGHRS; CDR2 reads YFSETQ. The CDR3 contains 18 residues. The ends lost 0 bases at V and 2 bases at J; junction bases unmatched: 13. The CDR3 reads CASSLVHWAGTANTEAFF. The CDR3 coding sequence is TGCGCCAGCAGCTTGGTGCACTGGGCCGGGACAGCCAACACTGAAGCTTTCTTT.

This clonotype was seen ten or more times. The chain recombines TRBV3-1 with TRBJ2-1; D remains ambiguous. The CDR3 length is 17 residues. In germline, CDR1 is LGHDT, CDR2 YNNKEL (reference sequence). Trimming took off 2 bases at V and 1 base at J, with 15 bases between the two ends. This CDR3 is CASSQWGVVGSYNEQFF. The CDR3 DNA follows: TGTGCCAGCAGCCAATGGGGTGTGGTGGGGTCCTACAATGAGCAGTTCTTC.

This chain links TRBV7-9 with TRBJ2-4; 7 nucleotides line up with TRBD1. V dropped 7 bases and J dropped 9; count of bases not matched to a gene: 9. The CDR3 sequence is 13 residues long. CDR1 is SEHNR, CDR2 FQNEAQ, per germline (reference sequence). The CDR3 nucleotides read TGTGCCAGCACCCGACAGGGATTAGCCATTCAGTACTTC. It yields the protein CASTRQGLAIQYF.

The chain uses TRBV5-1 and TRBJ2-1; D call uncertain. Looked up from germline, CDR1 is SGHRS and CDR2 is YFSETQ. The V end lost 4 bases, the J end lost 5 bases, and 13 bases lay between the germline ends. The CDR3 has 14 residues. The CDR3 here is CASSPSGPHNEQFF. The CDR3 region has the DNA TGCGCCAGCAGCCCCTCGGGTCCTCACAATGAGCAGTTCTTC.